The entry below describes one TCR beta chain. The sample contains more than one DNA sequence encoding this CDR3. Germline loops: CDR1 MDHEN, CDR2 SYDVKM. The CDR3 consists of 15 residues. With V trimmed by 6 bases and J by 2 bases, 5 bases remained unmatched. Assay used: immunoSEQ multiplex PCR; TCRdb lists only in-frame clones, some missing. The sample has around 700,000 clones; approximately 75% are singletons. This sample was taken from a study of shared clonotypes between healthy human individuals. The chain links TRBV28 to TRBJ1-5; 9 bases line up with TRBD1. This sequence originates from a woman aged 25 to 39 in good health. The sequenced sample was memory CD4+ T cells sorted from blood. The subset was: CD45RA-negative fraction. The CDR3 loop reads CASRSTGGGNQPQHF. CDR3 bases: TGTGCCAGCAGATCCACAGGGGGCGGCAATCAGCCCCAGCATTTT.